A selection of T cell receptor beta chains follows, all from one sample in a study of blood T cell repertoires in COVID-19. Method: immunoSEQ multiplex PCR; TCRdb's copy keeps in-frame clones and lacks some. The sample records under 85,000 clones, 81% being singletons. The sequenced sample consisted of peripheral blood. These receptors were taken from a man at least 80 years old with acute or convalescent COVID-19. Both conserved end residues are part of each CDR3. The D gene is left open where the match is weak. Clone size is stated in some rows and not others, as once, few, many or a class when expanded.

DNA: TGCAGCGCGACAGTGAACACTGAAGCTTTCTTT; CDR3: CSATVNTEAFF; J: TRBJ1-1; size: once; V: TRBV29-1; D: -
DNA: TGTGCCAGCAGCTTAACCGGGACAGGGTACAATGAGCAGTTCTTC; CDR3: CASSLTGTGYNEQFF; J: TRBJ2-1; size: once; V: TRBV7-3; D: TRBD1
DNA: TGCGCCAGCAGCCAAGGGTGGAATAGCGGGGTTGAGACCCAGTACTTC; CDR3: CASSQGWNSGVETQYF; J: TRBJ2-5; size: -; V: TRBV4-3; D: TRBD2
DNA: TGCGCCAGCAGGGGACAGGGAAACTACGAGCAGTACTTC; CDR3: CASRGQGNYEQYF; J: TRBJ2-7; size: -; V: TRBV5-1; D: TRBD1
DNA: TGTGCCAGTAGTATAGACCCCGGGATTTTTGCAACTAATGAAAAACTGTTTTTT; CDR3: CASSIDPGIFATNEKLFF; J: TRBJ1-4; size: -; V: TRBV19; D: -
DNA: TGTGCCAGTAGTACCCCTCCTAACTATGGCTACACCTTC; CDR3: CASSTPPNYGYTF; J: TRBJ1-2; size: many; V: TRBV19; D: -
DNA: TGTGCCAGTACCACGACAGGGGGTGGTGGGACCCAGTACTTC; CDR3: CASTTTGGGGTQYF; J: TRBJ2-5; size: few; V: TRBV19; D: TRBD1
DNA: TGCAGCGTTGTCGGGACTAGCGGTTTTCAAGAGACCCAGTACTTC; CDR3: CSVVGTSGFQETQYF; J: TRBJ2-5; size: -; V: TRBV29-1; D: TRBD2
DNA: TGCAGCGCTCGAACAGGGTGGGGTAGCGGGTCCGGGGAGACCCAGTACTTC; CDR3: CSARTGWGSGSGETQYF; J: TRBJ2-5; size: -; V: TRBV29-1; D: -
DNA: TGTGCCAGTAGTCCTCGACAGGGGGCGCGGCAGACCCAGTACTTC; CDR3: CASSPRQGARQTQYF; J: TRBJ2-5; size: -; V: TRBV19; D: TRBD1
DNA: TGTGCCAGCTCACCGAAGCTAGCGAACACCGGGGAGCTGTTTTTT; CDR3: CASSPKLANTGELFF; J: TRBJ2-2; size: once; V: TRBV18; D: -
DNA: TGTGCCAGCAGCCAAGATTGGGGACAGGGGCAAGAGACCCAGTACTTC; CDR3: CASSQDWGQGQETQYF; J: TRBJ2-5; size: once; V: TRBV3-1/TRBV3-2; D: TRBD1
DNA: TGTGCCATCAGTGATCTCCAGACCTACGAGCAGTACTTC; CDR3: CAISDLQTYEQYF; J: TRBJ2-7; size: -; V: TRBV10-3; D: -
DNA: TGCGCCAGCAGCTTTTCGGCAGGGGGGACTCATGAGCAGTTCTTC; CDR3: CASSFSAGGTHEQFF; J: TRBJ2-1; size: once; V: TRBV5-1; D: -
DNA: TGTGCCAGCGGGACCAGGACTAGGCGGGGGGGCACCGGGGAGCTGTTTTTT; CDR3: CASGTRTRRGGTGELFF; J: TRBJ2-2; size: -; V: TRBV7-2; D: TRBD2
DNA: TGTGCCTCACGAGGGACTAGCGGGACCGGAGGGTCCTACGAGCAGTACTTC; CDR3: CASRGTSGTGGSYEQYF; J: TRBJ2-7; size: -; V: TRBV10-3; D: TRBD2
DNA: TGTGCCAGCAGCCCAACCGGGACAGGTAGTAGGAATGAGCAGTTCTTC; CDR3: CASSPTGTGSRNEQFF; J: TRBJ2-1; size: -; V: TRBV6-2/TRBV6-3; D: TRBD1
DNA: TGTGCCAGCAGCGTCAATTTTGGAGGGGAGGCCTACACCTTC; CDR3: CASSVNFGGEAYTF; J: TRBJ1-2; size: -; V: TRBV9; D: -
DNA: TGTGCCAGCAGCTTAGCTTCCAGGGACACTGAAGCTTTCTTT; CDR3: CASSLASRDTEAFF; J: TRBJ1-1; size: -; V: TRBV7-2; D: -
DNA: TGTGCCAGCATTAGGGGGCTTGGCAATCAGCCCCAGCATTTT; CDR3: CASIRGLGNQPQHF; J: TRBJ1-5; size: -; V: TRBV6-5; D: TRBD1
DNA: TGCGCCAGCAGCTTGGGGTGGGCCAGGGGACAAGGCTACACCTTC; CDR3: CASSLGWARGQGYTF; J: TRBJ1-2; size: few; V: TRBV5-1; D: -
DNA: TGTGCCAGCAGTGAGCAGGGGTTGGGTGGAAACACCATATATTTT; CDR3: CASSEQGLGGNTIYF; J: TRBJ1-3; size: -; V: TRBV27; D: -
DNA: TGTGCCAGCAGCCACCCGGACACCCAAGAGACCCAGTACTTC; CDR3: CASSHPDTQETQYF; J: TRBJ2-5; size: -; V: TRBV3-1/TRBV3-2; D: -
DNA: TGTGCCAGCAGTTTAAGCGGGATGGCGGATGAGCAGTTCTTC; CDR3: CASSLSGMADEQFF; J: TRBJ2-1; size: few; V: TRBV27; D: TRBD2
DNA: TGTGCCAGCTCACCGGGGACAGGGGCCAGGAAAATGAACACTGAAGCTTTCTTT; CDR3: CASSPGTGARKMNTEAFF; J: TRBJ1-1; size: -; V: TRBV18; D: TRBD1